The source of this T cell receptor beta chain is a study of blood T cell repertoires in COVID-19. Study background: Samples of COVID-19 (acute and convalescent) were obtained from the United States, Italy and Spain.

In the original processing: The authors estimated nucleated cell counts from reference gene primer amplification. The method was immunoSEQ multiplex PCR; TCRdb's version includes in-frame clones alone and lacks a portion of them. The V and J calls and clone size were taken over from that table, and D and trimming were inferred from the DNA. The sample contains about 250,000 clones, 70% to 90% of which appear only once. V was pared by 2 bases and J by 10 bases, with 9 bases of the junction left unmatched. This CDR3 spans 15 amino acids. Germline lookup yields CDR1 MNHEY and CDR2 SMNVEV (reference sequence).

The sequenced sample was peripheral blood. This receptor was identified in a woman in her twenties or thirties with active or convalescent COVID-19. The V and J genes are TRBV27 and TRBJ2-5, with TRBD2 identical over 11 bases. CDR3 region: CASSLGSSGGTRQYF. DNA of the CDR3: TGTGCCAGCAGTTTAGGGTCTAGCGGGGGGACCCGCCAGTACTTC.